This entry concerns a single T cell receptor beta chain. Its target is unknown. Sequenced by immunoSEQ multiplex PCR; TCRdb stores in-frame clones only, minus some. The data contain fewer than 1.8 million clones, approximately 98.5% of them singletons. The data stem from a study of shared clonotypes between healthy human individuals. Study-wide findings and caveats: Estimated richness was generally greater in naive than memory subsets.

The germline V and J ends were trimmed by 5 bases and 2 bases, with 12 bases remaining between them. From germline, CDR1 is SGHNT and CDR2 YENEEA. The length of the CDR3 is 15 residues. CD45RA-negative memory and CD45RA+ naive subsets were split from the CD4+ cells. The sequenced sample was naive CD4+ T cells sorted from blood. Subset here: CD45RA+ positively selected. The chain combines TRBV11-3 with TRBJ2-2; perhaps TRBD1 as D (6 bases). This TCR was sampled from a man aged 25 to 40 in good health. CDR3 loop: CASSPATGNTGELFF. CDR3 nucleotide sequence: TGTGCCAGCAGCCCAGCGACAGGAAACACCGGGGAGCTGTTTTTT.